This T cell receptor (beta chain) emerged from a study of cytomegalovirus exposure and HLA in healthy donors. Points from the study as a whole: A later analysis reportedly found that, within productive TCRs, an Asian-associated ancestry cluster had fewer N-insertions than the mean observed across the approximately 700 donors.

Germline V gene data show CDR1 as SQVTM and CDR2 as ANQGSEA. The CDR3 has 13 amino acids. The V and J ends lost 4 bases and 8 bases, in that order; junction bases with no gene match: 4. About this clone itself: The target antigen is unknown.

Primers: 60 Vbeta forward and 13 Jbeta reverse. TCRdb's copy holds only in-frame clones and misses some; the assay was immunoSEQ multiplex PCR. Of 80,000 or so clones listed, 62% are singletons. Sequencing was performed on PBMCs. This receptor was identified in a male donor in good health and CMV-seropositive. This chain uses TRBV29-1 with TRBJ1-6, with 8 bases that match TRBD1. For the CDR3, the DNA is TGCAGCGTTGGGACAGGGAATGATTCACCCCTCCACTTT. This translates into CSVGTGNDSPLHF.